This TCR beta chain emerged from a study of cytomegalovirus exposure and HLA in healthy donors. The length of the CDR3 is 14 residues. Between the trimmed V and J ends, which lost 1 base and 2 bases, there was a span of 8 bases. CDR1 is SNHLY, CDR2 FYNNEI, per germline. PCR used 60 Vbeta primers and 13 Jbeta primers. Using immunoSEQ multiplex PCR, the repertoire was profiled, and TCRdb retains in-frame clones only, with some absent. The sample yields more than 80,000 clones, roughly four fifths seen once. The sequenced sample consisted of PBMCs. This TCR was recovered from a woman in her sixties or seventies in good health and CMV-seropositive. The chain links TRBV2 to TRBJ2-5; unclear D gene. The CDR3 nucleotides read TGTGCCAGCAGTGAAGGCGCAATACAAGAGACCCAGTACTTC. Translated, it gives CASSEGAIQETQYF.